This TCR beta chain was sequenced in a study of OX40 agonist ivuxolimab in advanced cancers. Study at large: In this trial design, patients received ivuxolimab intravenously at 0.01 to 10 mg/kg every 2 weeks.

CDR3 length equals 14 residues. In germline, CDR1 is LNHNV, CDR2 YYDKDF (reference sequence). Points on this clone: The antigen is undetermined. The junction and the germline gene differ at one end; a read error may be behind it.

TCRdb keeps only in-frame clones here, not all; method: immunoSEQ multiplex PCR. The sample lists some 25,000 clones, 70% to 80% occurring once. Overall study findings and caveats: At doses 0.1 to 3.0 mg/kg, CD4+ and CD8+ clones expanded.

This clonotype was sampled from an adult with an advanced solid tumor such as melanoma, head and neck, liver or kidney cancer. The rearrangement links TRBV15 to TRBJ1-2; D call uncertain. Specimen: CD4+ or CD8+ T cells sorted from blood, collected in a trial of the OX40 agonist ivuxolimab. This chain's CDR3 is CAISRDFPREGGTF. The CDR3, as DNA: TGTGCCATCAGCAGAGATTTTCCCCGGGAGGGAGGCACCTTC.